Listed here are 22 T cell receptor beta chains from one sample, sequenced in a study of cytotoxic CD8 clonotypes in ibrutinib-treated CLL. The data were produced by immunoSEQ multiplex PCR, yet TCRdb's version contains in-frame clones alone and is incomplete. In the table there are roughly 100,000 clones, roughly 80% of which are singletons. Specimen: PBMCs, collected after 12 months of ibrutinib treatment. All receptors derive from a human donor with chronic lymphocytic leukemia.

As for this clone: Different DNA sequences within this sample yield the same CDR3. The rearrangement uses TRBV30 and TRBJ1-2; D remains ambiguous. V lost 3 bases and J lost 0, with 8 bases in between. The CDR3 has 13 amino acids. From germline, CDR1 is GTSNPN and CDR2 SVGIG (reference sequence). The CDR3 spells CAWSPQANYGYTF. The CDR3 DNA is TGTGCCTGGAGCCCCCAGGCTAACTATGGCTACACCTTC.

The CDR3 DNA sequence: TGCAGCGTTTCGACAGGGACGGTGGTGGAGCAGTACTTC. Its translation: CSVSTGTVVEQYF. This chain uses TRBV29-1 with TRBJ2-7; 7 nucleotides line up with TRBD1. V lost 5 bases to trimming and J lost 7 bases; unmatched junction nucleotides: 11. In germline, CDR1 is SQVTM, CDR2 ANQGSEA. The CDR3 covers 13 residues.

The V gene is TRBV7-9, the J gene TRBJ2-7, with 10 bases fitting TRBD1. Trimming at V came to 5 bases and at J to 8 bases, leaving 6 bases not matched to a gene. Germline CDR1 and CDR2: SEHNR and FQNEAQ (reference sequence). This CDR3 is 13 amino acids long. The DNA of the CDR3 is TGTGCCAGCAGCCTCCGGGACAGGGGTAAGCAGTACTTC. Residues: CASSLRDRGKQYF.

This clone was found once. The chain employs TRBV25-1 and TRBJ2-1, with 11 positions matching TRBD1. The germline V gene encodes CDR1 MGHDK and CDR2 SYGVNS. This CDR3 has 16 residues. V was clipped by 3 bases and J by 3 bases; unmatched bases: 4. CDR3 in amino acids: CASSDPGQGVYNEQFF. In DNA, the CDR3 is TGTGCCAGCAGTGACCCGGGACAGGGGGTCTACAATGAGCAGTTCTTC.

This sequence joins TRBV4-1 and TRBJ2-7; D unclear. Germline V gene lookup returns CDR1 MGHRA and CDR2 YSYEKL. V was shortened by 1 base and J by 3 bases, with 16 bases between the two germline ends. The CDR3 runs to 16 residues. CDR3 amino acids: CASSQGALGTVYEQYF. The CDR3 DNA follows: TGCGCCAGCAGCCAAGGGGCTCTGGGAACGGTCTACGAGCAGTACTTC.

This rearrangement joins TRBV6-6 to TRBJ2-7; D may be TRBD1 (5 bases). The germline CDR1 and CDR2 sequences are MNHNY and SVGAGI (reference sequence). The CDR3 is 13 amino acids. Trimming removed 6 bases at V and 3 bases at J, with 12 bases between. The CDR3 coding sequence is TGTGCCAGCAGGACTCTGGGGCACTACGAGCAGTACTTC. Protein sequence: CASRTLGHYEQYF.

This clone was seen a few times. The chain uses TRBV29-1 and TRBJ1-2, with a possible D match to TRBD1 (5 bases). Per germline, CDR1 SQVTM and CDR2 ANQGSEA. The CDR3 covers 16 residues. V dropped 7 bases and J dropped 8 bases, with 29 bases sitting between them. The CDR3 DNA reads TGCAGCGCCCGGGGGGGTTCGGTGGAGGGGACGGGCGGCTACACCTTC. Its translation is CSARGGSVEGTGGYTF.

This clone has just a few counts. This chain links TRBV18 with TRBJ1-1, with a weak D call TRBD1 (6 bases). CDR1 is KGHSH and CDR2 is LQKENI in the germline V gene. The CDR3 runs 15 residues. The germline V and J ends were trimmed by 0 bases and 2 bases, with 10 bases remaining between them. The CDR3 bases are TGTGCCAGCTCACCACCTCAGGGGTCAAACACTGAAGCTTTCTTT. It is translated as CASSPPQGSNTEAFF.

This clone has just a few counts. In DNA form, the CDR3 reads TGTGCCAGTAGTGGAGACAGGGGATATGGCTACACCTTC. Protein: CASSGDRGYGYTF. The chain carries TRBV19 and TRBJ1-2; 8 bases line up with TRBD1. Trimming at V came to 5 bases and at J to 5 bases, leaving 4 bases not matched to a gene. The CDR3 spans 13 residues. Germline CDR1 is LNHDA and CDR2 is SQIVND (reference sequence). The whole variable domain, filled in from reference TRBV19 and TRBJ1-2, reads DGGITQSPKYLFRKEGQNVTLSCEQNLNHDAMYWYRQDPGQGLRLIYYSQIVNDFQKGDIAEGYSVSREKKESFPLTVTSAQKNPTAFYLCASSGDRGYGYTFGSGTRLTVV.

Only one count was recorded for this clone. The chain carries TRBV6-5 and TRBJ1-2; D unresolved. This CDR3 is 10 amino acids long. From germline, CDR1 is MNHEY and CDR2 SVGAGI. The V gene lost 8 bases and the J gene lost 5 bases, with 6 bases spanning the gap. CDR3 coding DNA: TGTGCCAGCGAATCGTATGGCTACACCTTC. Translating gives CASESYGYTF.

The genes are TRBV7-8 and TRBJ2-7; D remains ambiguous. Germline values: CDR1 SGHVS, CDR2 FQNEAQ. This CDR3 is 15 amino acids long. V was shortened by 1 base and J by 2 bases, with 12 bases between the two germline ends. For the CDR3, the DNA is TGTGCCAGCAGCTTAGGGCAGGCGACTGCCTACGAGCAGTACTTC. Translation gives CASSLGQATAYEQYF.

In its sample, this clone was seen a few times. The chain employs TRBV18 and TRBJ1-2; TRBD1 might be the D (6 bases). V dropped 3 bases and J dropped 4 bases, with 9 bases sitting between them. The CDR3 totals 13 residues. Germline V gene sequence: CDR1 KGHSH, CDR2 LQKENI. The CDR3: CASSPRDTYGYTF. The CDR3 DNA reads TGTGCCAGCTCACCTCGGGACACCTATGGCTACACCTTC.

This clone appeared once. The genes are TRBV14 and TRBJ1-3, with no clear D. This CDR3 has 14 residues. V was trimmed by 0 bases and J by 3 bases, leaving 6 bases between them. Germline CDR1 reads SGHDN; CDR2 reads FVKESK. The DNA of the CDR3 is TGTGCCAGCAGCCAAGACAGGTTTGGAAACACCATATATTTT. Its protein product is CASSQDRFGNTIYF.

The rearrangement uses TRBV4-1 and TRBJ1-2; 9 positions match TRBD1. Germline V gives CDR1 MGHRA, CDR2 YSYEKL. CDR3 length: 16 amino acids. The V and J ends lost 2 bases and 4 bases, in that order; junction bases with no gene match: 8. The DNA for the CDR3 is TGCGCCAGCAGCCAACTACGGACAGGGGCGATCTATGGCTACACCTTC. Its protein product is CASSQLRTGAIYGYTF.

In this sample, this clone turned up a few times. The chain uses TRBV10-1 and TRBJ1-2; D is uncertain. This CDR3 contains 13 residues. Trimming left V 4 bases short and J 2 bases short, with 8 bases between. Germline V gene data show CDR1 as WNHNN and CDR2 as SYGVQD (reference sequence). The CDR3: CASSGNRNYGYTF. DNA for the CDR3: TGCGCCAGCAGTGGAAACAGAAACTATGGCTACACCTTC.

A single count supports this clone. This sequence joins TRBV13 and TRBJ2-1; tentatively, D is TRBD2 (6 bases). The CDR3 totals 15 residues. V was trimmed by 3 bases and J by 9 bases, leaving 18 bases between them. Germline V gene data show CDR1 as PRHDT and CDR2 as FYEKMQ (reference sequence). In nucleotides, the CDR3 is TGTGCCAGCAGCTTCCCCCGGGGGATAGGAAGTGAGCAGTTCTTC. As protein: CASSFPRGIGSEQFF.

This chain links TRBV15 with TRBJ2-2, with D unresolved. CDR3 size: 11 residues. CDR1 and CDR2 (germline): LNHNV, YYDKDF (reference sequence). V shed 0 bases and J shed 9 bases, with 2 bases lying between them. The CDR3 loop is CATSRDRELFF. As DNA, the CDR3 is TGTGCCACCAGCAGAGATAGGGAGCTGTTTTTT.

The gene calls are TRBV7-9 and TRBJ2-7, with D perhaps TRBD1 or TRBD2 (5 bases each). The V end was cut by 3 bases, the J end by 3 bases, with 12 bases between. The CDR3 covers 14 residues. Germline assignment: CDR1 SEHNR and CDR2 FQNEAQ (reference sequence). CDR3 in DNA: TGTGCCAGCAGCTTGGCCGGGACCGACTACGAGCAGTACTTC. Protein sequence: CASSLAGTDYEQYF.

The V gene is TRBV7-9, the J gene TRBJ2-4, with D possibly TRBD1 on 5 matching bases. The germline V gene has CDR1 SEHNR and CDR2 FQNEAQ (reference sequence). CDR3 length: 14 amino acids. V lost 1 base and J 6 bases, leaving 10 bases between the germline ends. DNA of the CDR3: TGTGCCAGCAGCTTAGGGGGCGCCGGAAACATTCAGTACTTC. This codes for CASSLGGAGNIQYF. Full variable domain (outside the CDR3, taken from reference TRBV7-9 and TRBJ2-4): DTGVSQNPRHKITKRGQNVTFRCDPISEHNRLYWYRQTLGQGPEFLTYFQNEAQLEKSRLLSDRFSAERPKGSFSTLEIQRTEQGDSAMYLCASSLGGAGNIQYFGAGTRLSVL.

The genes are TRBV10-3 and TRBJ2-6, with 7 bases identical to TRBD1. CDR1 and CDR2 from the germline V gene are ENHRY and SYGVKD. After removal of 2 bases from V and 0 bases from J, the junction contained 7 bases not matched to a gene. The CDR3 consists of 18 residues. CDR3 loop: CAISEGLTGSSGANVLTF. The DNA for the CDR3 is TGTGCCATCAGTGAGGGATTGACAGGGAGCTCTGGGGCCAACGTCCTGACTTTC.

The rearrangement links TRBV15 to TRBJ2-7, with D perhaps TRBD1 (6 bases). V lost 0 bases, J lost 5 bases, and 14 bases lay in between. The CDR3 covers 15 residues. Germline CDR1 is LNHNV and CDR2 is YYDKDF (reference sequence). The CDR3 DNA follows: TGTGCCACCAGCAGAGACAGGGGTCGAGTCCACGAGCAGTACTTC. Translating it yields CATSRDRGRVHEQYF.

The chain links TRBV7-2 to TRBJ1-3; 7 bases map to TRBD1. The CDR3 sequence is 16 residues long. The junction had 7 bases not matched to a gene; V was cut back by 4 bases and J by 1 base. Germline V gives CDR1 SGHTA, CDR2 FQGNSA. The CDR3 coding sequence is TGTGCCAGCAGCTCTCCGGGACAGAGGTCTGGAAACACCATATATTTT. Protein: CASSSPGQRSGNTIYF.